Listed below are T cell receptor beta chains from one sample, sequenced in a study of blood T cells in healthy people across ages. TCRdb processed the 5' RACE reads anew with MiXCR; each CDR3 protein has one entry. The sample shows roughly 640,000 distinct CDR3 sequences, about 30% of them seen only once. The sequencing sample was made of blood. The receptors here all came from a woman of 80 years or more in good health. The CDR3 runs from the conserved cysteine through the conserved F or W. A D gene is named only where the DNA matches it firmly. Rows give clone size only sometimes, using once, few, many, or a class for an expanded clone.

J gene: TRBJ1-6; D gene: .; clone size: .; V gene: TRBV12-3/TRBV12-4; CDR3 protein: CASSYHSPGQGTSPLHF; CDR3 DNA: TGTGCCAGCAGTTACCACTCCCCTGGGCAGGGGACTTCACCCCTCCACTTT
J gene: TRBJ2-5; D gene: .; clone size: few; V gene: TRBV4-1; CDR3 protein: CASSQVPDGETQYF; CDR3 DNA: TGCGCCAGCAGCCAAGTCCCGGACGGAGAGACCCAGTACTTC
J gene: TRBJ2-7; D gene: .; clone size: .; V gene: TRBV2; CDR3 protein: CASRDFQGTYEQYF; CDR3 DNA: TGTGCCAGCAGGGACTTCCAGGGAACTTACGAGCAGTACTTC
J gene: TRBJ1-6; D gene: TRBD1; clone size: .; V gene: TRBV30; CDR3 protein: CAWRNTGVGSPLHF; CDR3 DNA: TGTGCCTGGAGGAATACAGGGGTCGGTTCACCCCTCCACTTT
J gene: TRBJ1-4; D gene: .; clone size: .; V gene: TRBV21-1; CDR3 protein: CASSIGTANNEKLFF; CDR3 DNA: TGTGCCAGCAGCATTGGGACAGCGAATAATGAAAAACTGTTTTTT
J gene: TRBJ2-6; D gene: TRBD1; clone size: few; V gene: TRBV6-1; CDR3 protein: CASSGTPTGLIGANVLTF; CDR3 DNA: TGTGCCAGCAGTGGAACTCCGACAGGGCTAATTGGGGCCAACGTCCTGACTTTC
J gene: TRBJ2-5; D gene: .; clone size: .; V gene: TRBV20-1; CDR3 protein: CSAIRAKETQYF; CDR3 DNA: TGCAGTGCTATTCGGGCGAAAGAGACCCAGTACTTC
J gene: TRBJ2-2; D gene: TRBD2; clone size: .; V gene: TRBV10-3; CDR3 protein: CAIRELANGELFF; CDR3 DNA: TGTGCCATCAGGGAACTAGCGAACGGGGAGCTGTTTTTT
J gene: TRBJ2-1; D gene: .; clone size: .; V gene: TRBV7-2; CDR3 protein: CASSPFALGGNEQFF; CDR3 DNA: TGTGCCAGCAGCCCATTTGCCCTCGGTGGCAATGAGCAGTTCTTC
J gene: TRBJ2-1; D gene: .; clone size: .; V gene: TRBV5-1; CDR3 protein: CASREDYSSYNEQFF; CDR3 DNA: TGCGCCAGCAGGGAGGATTATAGCTCCTACAATGAGCAGTTCTTC
J gene: TRBJ1-2; D gene: .; clone size: .; V gene: TRBV5-1; CDR3 protein: CASSPQFGSGYGYTF; CDR3 DNA: TGCGCCAGCAGTCCCCAGTTTGGGAGCGGCTATGGCTACACCTTC
J gene: TRBJ1-1; D gene: .; clone size: .; V gene: TRBV7-9; CDR3 protein: CASSYPVVTEAFF; CDR3 DNA: TGTGCCAGCAGCTACCCTGTGGTCACTGAAGCTTTCTTT
J gene: TRBJ1-5; D gene: .; clone size: many; V gene: TRBV27; CDR3 protein: CASSSTASNQPQHF; CDR3 DNA: TGTGCCAGCAGTTCAACGGCTAGCAATCAGCCCCAGCATTTT
J gene: TRBJ1-1; D gene: .; clone size: .; V gene: TRBV6-5; CDR3 protein: CASRSVNRARGTEAFF; CDR3 DNA: TGTGCCAGCAGGTCCGTAAACAGGGCCCGAGGGACTGAAGCTTTCTTT
J gene: TRBJ2-5; D gene: .; clone size: many; V gene: TRBV20-1; CDR3 protein: CSAAQPWQLQETQYF; CDR3 DNA: TGCAGTGCTGCCCAACCATGGCAGCTTCAAGAGACCCAGTACTTC
J gene: TRBJ2-2; D gene: TRBD2; clone size: few; V gene: TRBV10-3; CDR3 protein: CAITSGLAGGRHGELFF; CDR3 DNA: TGTGCCATCACCTCAGGACTAGCGGGGGGGCGTCACGGGGAGCTGTTTTTT
J gene: TRBJ2-3; D gene: TRBD2; clone size: .; V gene: TRBV9; CDR3 protein: CASCSGSEDTQYF; CDR3 DNA: TGTGCCAGCTGTAGCGGGAGTGAAGATACGCAGTATTTT
J gene: TRBJ2-1; D gene: .; clone size: .; V gene: TRBV6-6; CDR3 protein: CATRATSEQFF; CDR3 DNA: TGTGCCACCAGGGCCACTAGTGAGCAGTTCTTC
J gene: TRBJ2-2; D gene: .; clone size: few; V gene: TRBV28; CDR3 protein: CASSLLGRGNTGELFF; CDR3 DNA: TGTGCCAGCAGCCTCCTGGGACGGGGGAACACCGGGGAGCTGTTTTTT
J gene: TRBJ1-2; D gene: .; clone size: many; V gene: TRBV15; CDR3 protein: CATSRSNSYNYGYTF; CDR3 DNA: TGTGCCACCAGCAGATCCAACTCGTACAACTATGGCTACACCTTC
J gene: TRBJ1-2; D gene: .; clone size: .; V gene: TRBV15; CDR3 protein: CATSSSDGRIFNYGYTF; CDR3 DNA: TGTGCCACCAGCAGTTCTGACGGACGGATATTTAACTATGGCTACACCTTC
J gene: TRBJ2-5; D gene: .; clone size: many; V gene: TRBV28; CDR3 protein: CASSSRRDSGTQYF; CDR3 DNA: TGTGCCAGCAGTTCCCGTAGAGACTCAGGGACCCAGTACTTC